This T cell receptor beta chain stems from a study of cytomegalovirus exposure and HLA in healthy donors. PCR amplification relied on 60 Vbeta primers (plus 13 Jbeta primers). Sequenced by immunoSEQ multiplex PCR; TCRdb stores in-frame clones only, minus some. Here the sample spans about 140,000 clones, about 80% being singletons. Deletions cut 7 bases from V and 3 bases from J, with 16 bases between. The CDR3 is made up of 14 amino acids. Looked up from germline, CDR1 is MNHNS and CDR2 is SASEGT. Sequencing input: PBMCs. This TCR was sampled from a man younger than 45 in good health and CMV-seronegative. The chain is built from TRBV6-1 and TRBJ2-7, with a weak D call TRBD1 (6 bases). The CDR3 bases are TGTGCCAGCACCCTTTGGGGGCAGCGCTACGAGCAGTACTTC. It codes for CASTLWGQRYEQYF.